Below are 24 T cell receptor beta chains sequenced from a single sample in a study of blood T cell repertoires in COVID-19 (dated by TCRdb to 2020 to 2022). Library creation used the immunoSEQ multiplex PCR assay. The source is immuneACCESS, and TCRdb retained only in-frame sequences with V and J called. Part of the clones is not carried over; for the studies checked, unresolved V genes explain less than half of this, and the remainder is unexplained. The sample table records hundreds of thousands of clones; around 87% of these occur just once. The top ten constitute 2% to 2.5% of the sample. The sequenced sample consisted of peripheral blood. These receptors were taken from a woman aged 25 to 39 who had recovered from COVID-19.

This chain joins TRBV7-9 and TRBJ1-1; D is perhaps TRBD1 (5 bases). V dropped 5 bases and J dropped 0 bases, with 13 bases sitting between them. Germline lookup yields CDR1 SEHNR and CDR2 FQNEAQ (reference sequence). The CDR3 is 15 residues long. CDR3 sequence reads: CASSGLGGMNTEAFF. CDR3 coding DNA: TGTGCCAGCAGCGGGCTCGGGGGAATGAACACTGAAGCTTTCTTT.

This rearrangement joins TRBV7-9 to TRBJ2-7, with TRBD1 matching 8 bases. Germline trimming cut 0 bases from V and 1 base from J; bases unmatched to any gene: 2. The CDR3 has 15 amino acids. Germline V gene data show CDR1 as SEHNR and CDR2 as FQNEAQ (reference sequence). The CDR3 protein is CASSLARTGSYEQYF. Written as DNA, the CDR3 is TGTGCCAGCAGCTTAGCTCGGACAGGGTCCTACGAGCAGTACTTC.

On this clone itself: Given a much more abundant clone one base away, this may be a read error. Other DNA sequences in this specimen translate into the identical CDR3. CDR3 coding DNA: TGTGCCAGCAGCTTGCTTGGCAATCAGCCCCAGCATTTT. It encodes CASSLLGNQPQHF. The V gene is TRBV5-6, the J gene TRBJ1-5; no reliable D call. The germline V gene has CDR1 SGHDT and CDR2 YYEEEE. The CDR3 sequence is 13 residues long. V was pared by 1 base and J by 2 bases, with 4 bases between. Drawing the rest from reference TRBV5-6 and TRBJ1-5, the complete variable domain is DAGVTQSPTHLIKTRGQQVTLRCSPKSGHDTVSWYQQALGQGPQFIFQYYEEEERQRGNFPDRFSGHQFPNYSSELNVNALLLGDSALYLCASSLLGNQPQHFGDGTRLSIL.

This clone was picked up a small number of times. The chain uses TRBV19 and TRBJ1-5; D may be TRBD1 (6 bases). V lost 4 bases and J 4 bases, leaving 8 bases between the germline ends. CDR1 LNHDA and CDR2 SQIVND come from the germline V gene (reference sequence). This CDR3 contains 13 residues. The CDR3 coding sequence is TGTGCCAGTAGTACCACAGGGAATCAGCCCCAGCATTTT. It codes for CASSTTGNQPQHF. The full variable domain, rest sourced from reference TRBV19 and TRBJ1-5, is DGGITQSPKYLFRKEGQNVTLSCEQNLNHDAMYWYRQDPGQGLRLIYYSQIVNDFQKGDIAEGYSVSREKKESFPLTVTSAQKNPTAFYLCASSTTGNQPQHFGDGTRLSIL.

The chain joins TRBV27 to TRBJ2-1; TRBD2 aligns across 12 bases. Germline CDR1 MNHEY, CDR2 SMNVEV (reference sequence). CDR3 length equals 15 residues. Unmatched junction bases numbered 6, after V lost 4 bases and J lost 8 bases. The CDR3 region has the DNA TGTGCCAGCAGTTGGGGGCTAGCGGGGGGGCATGAGCAGTTCTTC. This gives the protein CASSWGLAGGHEQFF.

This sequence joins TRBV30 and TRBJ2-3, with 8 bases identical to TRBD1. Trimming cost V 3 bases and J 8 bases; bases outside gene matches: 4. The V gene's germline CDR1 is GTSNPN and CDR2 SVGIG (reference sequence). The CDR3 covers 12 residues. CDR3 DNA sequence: TGTGCCTGGAGCGAGGGACAGGTTACGCAGTATTTT. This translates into CAWSEGQVTQYF.

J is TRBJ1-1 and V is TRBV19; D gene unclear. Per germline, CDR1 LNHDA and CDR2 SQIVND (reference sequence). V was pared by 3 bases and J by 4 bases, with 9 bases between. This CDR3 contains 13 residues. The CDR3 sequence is CASSIYGSTEAFF. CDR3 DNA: TGTGCCAGTAGTATTTACGGGTCCACTGAAGCTTTCTTT.

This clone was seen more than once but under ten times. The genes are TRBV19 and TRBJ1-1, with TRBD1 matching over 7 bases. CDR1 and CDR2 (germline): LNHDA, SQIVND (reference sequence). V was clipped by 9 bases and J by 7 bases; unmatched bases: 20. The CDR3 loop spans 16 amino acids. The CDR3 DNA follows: TGTGCCAGCATCGTGCCCGCTCCAGGGGGGCGGATTGAAGCTTTCTTT. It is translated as CASIVPAPGGRIEAFF.

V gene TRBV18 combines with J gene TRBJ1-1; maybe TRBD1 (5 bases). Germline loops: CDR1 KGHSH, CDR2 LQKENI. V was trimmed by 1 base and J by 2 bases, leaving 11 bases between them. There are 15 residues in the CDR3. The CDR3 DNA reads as TGTGCCAGCTCACCACAGAGACAGATAAACACTGAAGCTTTCTTT. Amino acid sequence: CASSPQRQINTEAFF.

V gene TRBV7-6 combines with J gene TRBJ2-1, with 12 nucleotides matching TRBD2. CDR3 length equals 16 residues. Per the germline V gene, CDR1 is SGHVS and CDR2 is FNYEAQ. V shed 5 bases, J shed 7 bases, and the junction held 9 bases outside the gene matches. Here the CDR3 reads CASSPDPGLAGNEQFF. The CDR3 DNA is TGTGCCAGCAGCCCTGACCCTGGACTAGCGGGAAATGAGCAGTTCTTC.

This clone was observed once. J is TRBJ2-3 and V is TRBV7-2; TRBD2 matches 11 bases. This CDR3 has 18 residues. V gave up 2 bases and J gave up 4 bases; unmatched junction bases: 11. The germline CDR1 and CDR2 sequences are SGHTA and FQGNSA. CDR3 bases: TGTGCCAGCAGCTTACTAGTTAGCGGGAGGGTCCGATCAGATACGCAGTATTTT. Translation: CASSLLVSGRVRSDTQYF.

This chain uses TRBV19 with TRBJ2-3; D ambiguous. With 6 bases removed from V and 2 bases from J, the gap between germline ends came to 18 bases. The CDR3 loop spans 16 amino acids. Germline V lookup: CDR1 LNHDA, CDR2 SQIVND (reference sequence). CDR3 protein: CASSQRRLGFTDTQYF. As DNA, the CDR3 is TGTGCCAGTAGCCAACGACGACTCGGGTTCACAGATACGCAGTATTTT.

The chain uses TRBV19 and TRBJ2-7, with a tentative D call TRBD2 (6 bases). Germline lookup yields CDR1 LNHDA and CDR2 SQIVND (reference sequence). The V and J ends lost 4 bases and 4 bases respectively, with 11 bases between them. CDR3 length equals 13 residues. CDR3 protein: CASSTPGAYEQYF. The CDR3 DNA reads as TGTGCCAGTAGTACCCCGGGAGCATACGAGCAGTACTTC.

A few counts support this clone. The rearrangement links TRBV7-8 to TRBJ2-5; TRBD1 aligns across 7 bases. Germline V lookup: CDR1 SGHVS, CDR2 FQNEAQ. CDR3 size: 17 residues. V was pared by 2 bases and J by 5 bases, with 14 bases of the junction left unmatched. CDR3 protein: CASSLPDYRGRRETQYF. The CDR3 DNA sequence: TGTGCCAGCAGCTTACCGGATTACAGGGGCCGGCGGGAGACCCAGTACTTC.

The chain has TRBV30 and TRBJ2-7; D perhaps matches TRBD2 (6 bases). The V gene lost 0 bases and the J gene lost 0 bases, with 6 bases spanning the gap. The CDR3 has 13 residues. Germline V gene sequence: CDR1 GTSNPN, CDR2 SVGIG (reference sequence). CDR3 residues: CAWSVTSSYEQYF. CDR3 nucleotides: TGTGCCTGGAGTGTGACTAGCTCCTACGAGCAGTACTTC.

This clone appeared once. The CDR3 spells CASSSRASPGDTEAFF. The CDR3 DNA reads as TGTGCCAGCAGCTCTCGGGCTTCACCAGGGGACACTGAAGCTTTCTTT. This sequence joins TRBV7-9 and TRBJ1-1; weak D call: TRBD1 (6 bases). Deletions cut 4 bases from V and 3 bases from J, with 18 bases between. The CDR3 covers 16 residues. Germline V gene data show CDR1 as SEHNR and CDR2 as FQNEAQ (reference sequence).

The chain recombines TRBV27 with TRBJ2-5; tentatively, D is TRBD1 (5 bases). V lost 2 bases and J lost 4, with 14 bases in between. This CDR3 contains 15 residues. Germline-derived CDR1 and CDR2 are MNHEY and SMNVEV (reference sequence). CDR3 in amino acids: CASSLAGNPRETQYF. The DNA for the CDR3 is TGTGCCAGCAGTTTAGCAGGGAATCCGCGAGAGACCCAGTACTTC.

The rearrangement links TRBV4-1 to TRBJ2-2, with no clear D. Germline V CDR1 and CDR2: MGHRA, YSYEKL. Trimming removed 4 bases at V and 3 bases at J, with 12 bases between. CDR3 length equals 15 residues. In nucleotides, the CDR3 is TGCGCCAGCAGCCGACTCAAGGAATACACCGGGGAGCTGTTTTTT. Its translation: CASSRLKEYTGELFF.

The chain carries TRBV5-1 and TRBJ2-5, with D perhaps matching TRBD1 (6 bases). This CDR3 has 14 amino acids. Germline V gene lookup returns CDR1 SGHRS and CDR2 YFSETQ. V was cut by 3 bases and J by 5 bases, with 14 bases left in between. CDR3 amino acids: CASSSYATGETQYF. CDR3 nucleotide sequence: TGCGCCAGCAGCTCCTACGCTACAGGGGAGACCCAGTACTTC.

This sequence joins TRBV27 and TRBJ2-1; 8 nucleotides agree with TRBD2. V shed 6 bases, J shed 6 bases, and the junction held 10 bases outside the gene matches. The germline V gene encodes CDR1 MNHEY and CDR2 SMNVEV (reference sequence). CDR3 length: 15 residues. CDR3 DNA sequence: TGTGCCAGCAGGGAACTAGCGGAAACTTTCAATGAGCAGTTCTTC. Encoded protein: CASRELAETFNEQFF.

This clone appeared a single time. The CDR3 bases are TGTGCCAGCAGTTACACCTACCTTAGGGGGCAAGGGATTCAGTACTTC. It yields the protein CASSYTYLRGQGIQYF. This sequence joins TRBV6-5 and TRBJ2-4; 7 bases agree with TRBD1. The CDR3 covers 16 residues. Germline assignment: CDR1 MNHEY and CDR2 SVGAGI. V dropped 2 bases and J dropped 10; count of bases not matched to a gene: 14.

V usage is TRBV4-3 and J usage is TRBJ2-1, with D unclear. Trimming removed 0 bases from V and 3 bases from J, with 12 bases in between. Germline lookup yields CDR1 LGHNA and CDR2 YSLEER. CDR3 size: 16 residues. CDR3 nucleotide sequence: TGCGCCAGCAGCCAAGAGTACAAGACGGGCTACAATGAGCAGTTCTTC. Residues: CASSQEYKTGYNEQFF.

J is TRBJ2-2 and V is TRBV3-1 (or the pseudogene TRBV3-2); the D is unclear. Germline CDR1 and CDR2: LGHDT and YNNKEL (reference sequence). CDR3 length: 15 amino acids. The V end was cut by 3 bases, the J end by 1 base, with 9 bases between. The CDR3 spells CASSHLRENTGELFF. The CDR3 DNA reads TGTGCCAGCAGCCACCTTAGAGAGAACACCGGGGAGCTGTTTTTT.

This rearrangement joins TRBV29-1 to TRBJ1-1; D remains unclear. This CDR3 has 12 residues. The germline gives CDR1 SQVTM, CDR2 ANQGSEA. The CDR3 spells CTVGGQNTEAFF. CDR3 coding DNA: TGCACCGTGGGAGGGCAGAACACTGAAGCTTTCTTT.